This record looks at one T cell receptor beta chain sequence and its context. Profiling relied on immunoSEQ multiplex PCR, and the TCRdb table lists in-frame clones only, not all of them. The sample includes over 55,000 clones, about 87% of them seen just once. The germline V gene has CDR1 SGHNT and CDR2 YYREEE (reference sequence). Trimming took 4 bases from V and 9 from J, leaving 16 bases between them. The CDR3 has 13 residues. This sample was taken from a study of T cell changes during pregnancy in multiple sclerosis. The chain uses TRBV5-4 and TRBJ2-5; D is possibly TRBD1 or TRBD2 (5 bases each). Sequenced: peripheral blood from another person, used as feeder cells. The TCR was taken from a human donor whose cells served as feeder cells for cultures in a pregnancy study. For the CDR3, the DNA is TGTGCCAGCAGCCTACGGGACCCACAATCCCAGTACTTC. It yields the protein CASSLRDPQSQYF.